Listed below are T cell receptor beta chains from one sample, sequenced in a study of identical twins. TCRdb re-called the 5' RACE reads with MiXCR, one entry per CDR3 protein. The sample includes a few hundred thousand distinct CDR3 sequences, approximately 5.9% of them seen just once. These same records also appear under a second study, on T cells expressing NK-cell markers.

Sequences were obtained from CD8+ T cells sorted from blood. These receptors were collected from a woman under 30 in good health. Each CDR3 is given with its conserved first and last residue.

j_gene: TRBJ2-1; v_gene: TRBV15; CDR3aa: CATSRGGQSSYNEQFF
j_gene: TRBJ2-7; v_gene: TRBV4-3; CDR3aa: CASSQEGGGTNEQYF
j_gene: TRBJ1-1; v_gene: TRBV4-3; CDR3aa: CASSQDGGRNTEAFF
j_gene: TRBJ2-2; v_gene: TRBV3-1; CDR3aa: CASSTVPGELFF
j_gene: TRBJ1-2; v_gene: TRBV24-1; CDR3aa: CATSDPQEGYTF
j_gene: TRBJ2-5; v_gene: TRBV6-2/TRBV6-3; CDR3aa: CASSYRGVELETQYF
j_gene: TRBJ1-4; v_gene: TRBV19; CDR3aa: CASSMESGRVGEKLFF
j_gene: TRBJ2-3; v_gene: TRBV7-6; CDR3aa: CASRHIAGSTDTQYF
j_gene: TRBJ1-3; v_gene: TRBV12-3/TRBV12-4; CDR3aa: CASSRTGLGGNTIYF
j_gene: TRBJ2-7; v_gene: TRBV7-9; CDR3aa: CASSPDSSYEQYF
j_gene: TRBJ1-1; v_gene: TRBV13; CDR3aa: CASSLGGQGLVTEAFF
j_gene: TRBJ2-7; v_gene: TRBV6-1; CDR3aa: CASSEAEQGPDEQYF
j_gene: TRBJ2-2; v_gene: TRBV6-1; CDR3aa: CASSPHSTLLRRTGELFF
j_gene: TRBJ1-2; v_gene: TRBV10-3; CDR3aa: CAIRDRGRIPFYGYTF
j_gene: TRBJ2-5; v_gene: TRBV9; CDR3aa: CASSVGTSQETQYF
j_gene: TRBJ2-1; v_gene: TRBV2; CDR3aa: CASSRGPELAGTYNEQFF
j_gene: TRBJ2-3; v_gene: TRBV6-1; CDR3aa: CASSFPGQGRDTDTQYF
j_gene: TRBJ1-1; v_gene: TRBV20-1; CDR3aa: CSAQGRGEAFF
j_gene: TRBJ2-1; v_gene: TRBV7-9; CDR3aa: CASSLFDLNNEQFF
j_gene: TRBJ2-7; v_gene: TRBV7-9; CDR3aa: CASSPWGQGEQYF
j_gene: TRBJ2-7; v_gene: TRBV7-8; CDR3aa: CASRSRGSYEQYF
j_gene: TRBJ2-3; v_gene: TRBV15; CDR3aa: CATGDRDYPSTDTQYF
j_gene: TRBJ1-2; v_gene: TRBV9; CDR3aa: CASSVGGANYGYTF
j_gene: TRBJ1-6; v_gene: TRBV27; CDR3aa: CASSPREIRRDSPLHF
j_gene: TRBJ2-7; v_gene: TRBV12-3/TRBV12-4; CDR3aa: CASSTIQVSYEQYF
j_gene: TRBJ2-2; v_gene: TRBV19; CDR3aa: CASSIYGARDTGELFF
j_gene: TRBJ2-5; v_gene: TRBV7-2; CDR3aa: CASSRGTARTQYF
j_gene: TRBJ2-3; v_gene: TRBV4-2; CDR3aa: CASSQVVTVTDTQYF
j_gene: TRBJ2-3; v_gene: TRBV5-1; CDR3aa: CASSLEQGITDTQYF
j_gene: TRBJ1-1; v_gene: TRBV12-3/TRBV12-4; CDR3aa: CASRGTVAAMNTEAFF
j_gene: TRBJ1-1; v_gene: TRBV29-1; CDR3aa: CSVTTGFTEAFF
j_gene: TRBJ2-7; v_gene: TRBV6-5; CDR3aa: CASSYVRGVWDEQYF
j_gene: TRBJ2-1; v_gene: TRBV20-1; CDR3aa: CSASWDGGSSVVEQFF
j_gene: TRBJ2-7; v_gene: TRBV20-1; CDR3aa: CSARASSGSINEQYF
j_gene: TRBJ2-7; v_gene: TRBV6-1; CDR3aa: CASSPSGGPGVSYEQYF
j_gene: TRBJ2-6; v_gene: TRBV6-5; CDR3aa: CASSHGLAGGFRHMLSGANVLTF
j_gene: TRBJ2-7; v_gene: TRBV29-1; CDR3aa: CSVQRQAGEQYF
j_gene: TRBJ2-3; v_gene: TRBV2; CDR3aa: CASSEPTLAGARTDTQYF
j_gene: TRBJ2-1; v_gene: TRBV4-3; CDR3aa: CASSQDRLAGREQFF
j_gene: TRBJ2-1; v_gene: TRBV20-1; CDR3aa: CSALPGFF
j_gene: TRBJ2-6; v_gene: TRBV9; CDR3aa: CASSVATRDREAGANVLTF
j_gene: TRBJ2-2; v_gene: TRBV9; CDR3aa: CASSAGGLTGELFF
j_gene: TRBJ1-1; v_gene: TRBV12-3/TRBV12-4; CDR3aa: CASSFPGTANTEAFF
j_gene: TRBJ2-5; v_gene: TRBV20-1; CDR3aa: CSAHEETQYF
j_gene: TRBJ2-1; v_gene: TRBV5-6; CDR3aa: CASSFGEEQFF
j_gene: TRBJ1-2; v_gene: TRBV7-9; CDR3aa: CASSPGAIYGYTF
j_gene: TRBJ1-2; v_gene: TRBV2; CDR3aa: CASSELFGGGNYGYTF
j_gene: TRBJ2-7; v_gene: TRBV11-2; CDR3aa: CASSEGTVSVRTYEQYF
j_gene: TRBJ2-3; v_gene: TRBV2; CDR3aa: CASESIISTDTQYF
j_gene: TRBJ2-3; v_gene: TRBV10-2; CDR3aa: CASFDTGTSTWDTQYF
j_gene: TRBJ1-1; v_gene: TRBV7-9; CDR3aa: CASSLYRGNEGAFF
j_gene: TRBJ1-5; v_gene: TRBV7-2; CDR3aa: CASSTPTGINQPQHF
j_gene: TRBJ1-3; v_gene: TRBV2; CDR3aa: CASSGLGFGNTIYF
j_gene: TRBJ1-6; v_gene: TRBV6-5; CDR3aa: CASSYAFGAPNSPLHF
j_gene: TRBJ1-5; v_gene: TRBV20-1; CDR3aa: CSARPLTGGRGQPQHF